A selection of T cell receptor beta chains follows, all from one sample in a study of T cell repertoires in cytomegalovirus infection. TCRdb called the reads again in MiXCR, with one record for every CDR3 protein. The sample shows 800,000 to 950,000 distinct CDR3 sequences, approximately 32% of them seen only once. These receptors are not linked to any known antigen. The sequencing used cultured CD8+ T cells from PBMCs, collected from culture after CMV antigen stimulation. Every receptor here comes from a human donor in good health (CMV status not recorded). Some clones in this sample may be carry-over from other donors' samples. The CDR3 runs from the conserved cysteine through the conserved F or W. The D gene is left open where the match is weak. Clone size is shown for a subset of rows, as once, few, many or a class of expanded clone.

clone size	J gene	V gene	D gene	CDR3 protein	CDR3 DNA
.	TRBJ2-5	TRBV11-1	.	CASSVLGLQETQYF	TGTGCCAGCAGCGTACTAGGATTACAAGAGACCCAGTACTTC
many	TRBJ1-5	TRBV12-3/TRBV12-4	.	CASSLDATPGTQPQHF	TGTGCCAGCAGTTTAGATGCGACACCCGGGACTCAGCCCCAGCATTTT
.	TRBJ2-5	TRBV5-6	.	CASSLGRTLTSETQYF	TGTGCCAGCAGCTTGGGAAGGACCCTGACCTCGGAGACCCAGTACTTC
many	TRBJ2-3	TRBV7-3	TRBD1	CASSLMGQSTDTQYF	TGTGCCAGCAGCTTAATGGGACAGAGCACAGATACGCAGTATTTT
few	TRBJ1-4	TRBV7-9	.	CASSLAWQGGTNEKLFF	TGTGCCAGCAGCTTAGCCTGGCAGGGAGGAACTAATGAAAAACTGTTTTTT
.	TRBJ1-1	TRBV14	TRBD1	CASSHFGQGAGNTEAFF	TGTGCCAGCAGTCATTTCGGACAGGGGGCTGGGAACACTGAAGCTTTCTTT
.	TRBJ2-3	TRBV14	TRBD1	CASSQTDRGATDTQYF	TGTGCCAGCAGCCAGACGGACAGGGGAGCAACAGATACGCAGTATTTT
few	TRBJ2-3	TRBV7-6	.	CASSPGVSGYTDTQYF	TGTGCCAGCAGCCCAGGTGTTAGCGGATACACAGATACGCAGTATTTT
.	TRBJ2-7	TRBV5-6	TRBD1	CASTPDRGHYEQYF	TGTGCCAGCACCCCGGACAGGGGCCACTACGAGCAGTACTTC
.	TRBJ2-1	TRBV7-4	TRBD1	CAIPGQTYNEQFF	TGTGCCATCCCGGGACAGACGTACAATGAGCAGTTCTTC
many	TRBJ1-6	TRBV7-6	.	CASSSPGPNNSPLHF	TGTGCCAGCAGCTCCCCGGGACCGAATAATTCACCCCTCCACTTT
.	TRBJ2-1	TRBV29-1	.	CSVGTLAINEQFF	TGCAGCGTTGGGACTTTGGCAATCAATGAGCAGTTCTTC